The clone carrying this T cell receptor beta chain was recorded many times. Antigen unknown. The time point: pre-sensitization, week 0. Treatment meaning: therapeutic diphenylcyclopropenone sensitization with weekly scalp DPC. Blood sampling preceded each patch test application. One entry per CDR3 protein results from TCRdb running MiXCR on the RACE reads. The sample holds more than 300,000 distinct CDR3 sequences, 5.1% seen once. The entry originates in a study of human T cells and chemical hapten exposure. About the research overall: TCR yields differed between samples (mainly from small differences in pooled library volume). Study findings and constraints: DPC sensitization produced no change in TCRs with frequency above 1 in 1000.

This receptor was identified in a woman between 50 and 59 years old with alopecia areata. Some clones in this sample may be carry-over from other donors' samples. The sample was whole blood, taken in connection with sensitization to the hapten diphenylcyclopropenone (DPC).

CDR3 sequence: CASSSHRDLNQPQHF. The CDR3 DNA reads TGTGCCAGCAGTTCACACCGGGACCTCAATCAGCCCCAGCATTTT. The chain links TRBV12-3 or TRBV12-4 to TRBJ1-5; TRBD1 might be the D (5 bases). This CDR3 has 15 amino acids. The V end was cut by 4 bases, the J end by 3 bases, with 13 bases between.